This T cell receptor beta chain originates from a study of blood T cells in healthy people across ages. Study-wide results and caveats: Diversity was higher, and naive CD4+ cells more numerous, in long-lived donors than in aged donors. Naive T cell percentage by flow cytometry tracked strongly with beta diversity.

Every participating donor contributed about 10 milliliters of peripheral blood through a draw. The use of a sample-barcoded 5' primer and a J-beta primer mix characterized a second PCR of 7 to 11 cycles. TCRdb re-called the 5' RACE reads with MiXCR, one entry per CDR3 protein. The sample records roughly 1.6 million distinct CDR3 sequences, around 35% being singletons. A note on this clonotype: Its antigen is currently unknown.

The length of the CDR3 is 14 residues. V lost 5 bases to trimming and J lost 4 bases, with 15 bases between them. Germline V CDR1 and CDR2: GTSNPN, SVGIG (reference sequence). Sequencing input: blood. The chain couples TRBV30 to TRBJ2-1, with D possibly matching TRBD2 (6 bases). The TCR originated in a woman in her 30s in good health. CDR3 protein: CAWSGLTGYNEQFF. In nucleotides, the CDR3 is TGTGCCTGGTCTGGACTAACGGGATACAATGAGCAGTTCTTC. The full variable domain, its missing parts supplied by reference TRBV30 and TRBJ2-1, is SQTIHQWPATLVQPVGSPLSLECTVEGTSNPNLYWYRQAAGRGLQLLFYSVGIGQISSEVPQNLSASRPQDRQFILSSKKLLLSDSGFYLCAWSGLTGYNEQFFGPGTRLTVL.